Listed below are T cell receptor beta chains from one sample, sequenced in a study of post-analysis software for immune sequencing data. Each CDR3 protein is one row after TCRdb ran MiXCR on the PCR reads. The sample has fewer than 850,000 distinct CDR3 sequences, 46% seen once. Sample: blood. Receptors were obtained from a girl aged 10-17 years with multiple sclerosis. Each CDR3 is given with its conserved first and last residue. A D gene is named only where the DNA matches it firmly. Where a row states a size, it is once, few, many or the class of an expanded clone; other rows omit it.

v_gene,len,j_gene,abundance,d_gene,CDR3nt,CDR3aa
TRBV7-3,16,TRBJ2-1,NA,NA,TGTGCCAGCAGCTTAAGAGGGGGAGGCTCCTACAATGAGCAGTTCTTC,CASSLRGGGSYNEQFF
TRBV9,14,TRBJ2-3,many,NA,TGTGCCAGCAGTGTCGCGGGTTCCACAGATACGCAGTATTTT,CASSVAGSTDTQYF
TRBV5-1,14,TRBJ1-1,NA,TRBD1,TGCGCCAGCCGAACCCAGACAGGGGTCACTGAAGCTTTCTTT,CASRTQTGVTEAFF
TRBV4-1,17,TRBJ2-7,NA,NA,TGCGCCAGCAGCCAAGATTATAGCGACCACTCCTCCTACGAGCAGTACTTC,CASSQDYSDHSSYEQYF
TRBV10-3,17,TRBJ2-1,NA,TRBD2,TGTGTCATCAGTGAGTCGACTGGACGGGAGGCCTACAATGAGCAGTTCTTC,CVISESTGREAYNEQFF
TRBV7-2,16,TRBJ1-2,NA,TRBD1,TGTGCCAGCAGCTTAGCCGGACAGGGCCTTGGCTATGGCTACACCTTC,CASSLAGQGLGYGYTF
TRBV9,14,TRBJ2-4,few,NA,TGTGCCAGCAGCGTAGATCCCCACAAAAACATTCAGTACTTC,CASSVDPHKNIQYF
TRBV7-8,14,TRBJ1-5,NA,NA,TGTGCCAGCAGCTTCCGGGACGGAAATCAGCCCCAGCATTTT,CASSFRDGNQPQHF
TRBV7-9,13,TRBJ1-2,NA,NA,TGTGCCAGCAGCTTTGATCAGAGCTATGGCTACACCTTC,CASSFDQSYGYTF
TRBV5-6,15,TRBJ1-5,NA,NA,TGTGCCAGCACAGAAGGTGGGGATAGCAATCAGCCCCAGCATTTT,CASTEGGDSNQPQHF